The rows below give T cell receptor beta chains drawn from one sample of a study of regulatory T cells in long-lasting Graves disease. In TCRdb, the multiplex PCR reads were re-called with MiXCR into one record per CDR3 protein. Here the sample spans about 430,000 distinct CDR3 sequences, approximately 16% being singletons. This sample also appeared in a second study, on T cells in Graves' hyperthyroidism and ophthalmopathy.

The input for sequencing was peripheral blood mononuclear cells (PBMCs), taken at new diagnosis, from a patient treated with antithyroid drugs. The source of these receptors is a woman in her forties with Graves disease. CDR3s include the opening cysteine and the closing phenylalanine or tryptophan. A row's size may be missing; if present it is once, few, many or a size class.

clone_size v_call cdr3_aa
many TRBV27 CASSSRFRGNSNQPQHF
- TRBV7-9 CASSSRQGGVGELFF
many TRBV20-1 CSARPISGSPYNEQFF
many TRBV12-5 CASAGSNSPLHF
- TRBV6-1 CASSEAGQSYEQYF
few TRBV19 CASSIPQNLNTEAFF
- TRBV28 CASRLPGLADSSYEQYF
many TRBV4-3 CASSQSSAGGVQETQYF
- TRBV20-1 CSAQSGGQPQHF
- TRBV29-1 CSVARQDSYEQYF
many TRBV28 CASITGGQGNEKLFF
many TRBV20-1 CSARDLAGGRRTYNEQFF
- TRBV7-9 CASSLGVSGRGNNEQFF
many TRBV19 CASSAGLGNQPQHF
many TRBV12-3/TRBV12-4 CASSLATVNEQFF
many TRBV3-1 CASSHHRDIATNEKLFF
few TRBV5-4 CASSLEASPKQFF
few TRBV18 CASSPGQAKETQYF
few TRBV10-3 CAISGGAQRGSGNTIYF
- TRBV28 CASIQSGSGGEQYF
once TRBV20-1 CSARKIDGGYNEQFF
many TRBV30 CAWGNPLGPLRTDTQYF
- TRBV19 CASSMAGDYSNQPQHF
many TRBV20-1 CSAKAREHWYNEQFF
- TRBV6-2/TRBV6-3 CASSESVANYGYTF
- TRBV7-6 CASSWNRGSTDTQYF
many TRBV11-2 CASSLRGFANTGELFF
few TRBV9 CASSVGGTGEGEQYF
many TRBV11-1 CASSLEREINEQYF
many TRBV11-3 CASSLVGAGREQYF
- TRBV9 CASSVGQAEQFF
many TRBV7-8 CASRRLPVNTEAFF